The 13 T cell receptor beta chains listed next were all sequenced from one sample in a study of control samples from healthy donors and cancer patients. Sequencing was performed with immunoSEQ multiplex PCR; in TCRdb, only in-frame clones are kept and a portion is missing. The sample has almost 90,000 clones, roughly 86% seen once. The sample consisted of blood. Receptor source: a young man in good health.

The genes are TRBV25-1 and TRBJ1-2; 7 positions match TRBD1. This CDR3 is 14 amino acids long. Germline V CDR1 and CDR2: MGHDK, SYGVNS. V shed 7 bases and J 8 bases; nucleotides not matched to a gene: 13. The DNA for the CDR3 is TGTGCCAGCAAACTCCAGGGGGTAGAAGGCGGCTACACCTTC. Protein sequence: CASKLQGVEGGYTF.

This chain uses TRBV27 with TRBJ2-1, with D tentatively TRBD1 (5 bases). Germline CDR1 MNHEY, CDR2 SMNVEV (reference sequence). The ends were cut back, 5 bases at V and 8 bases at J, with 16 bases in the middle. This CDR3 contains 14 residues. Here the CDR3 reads CASSLIARGDEQFF. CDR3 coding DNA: TGTGCCAGCAGTCTAATTGCTAGGGGTGATGAGCAGTTCTTC.

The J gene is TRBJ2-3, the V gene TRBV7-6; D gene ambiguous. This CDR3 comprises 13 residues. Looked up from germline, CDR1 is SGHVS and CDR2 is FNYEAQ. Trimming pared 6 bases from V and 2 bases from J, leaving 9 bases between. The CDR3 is CASRGIPTDTQYF. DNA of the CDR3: TGTGCCAGCAGGGGGATCCCCACAGATACGCAGTATTTT.

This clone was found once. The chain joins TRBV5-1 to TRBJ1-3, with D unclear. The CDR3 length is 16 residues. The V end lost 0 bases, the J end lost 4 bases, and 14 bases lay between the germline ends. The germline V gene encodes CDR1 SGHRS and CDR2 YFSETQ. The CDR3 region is CASSLASFREGNTIYF. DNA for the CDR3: TGCGCCAGCAGCTTGGCGAGTTTTCGGGAGGGAAACACCATATATTTT.

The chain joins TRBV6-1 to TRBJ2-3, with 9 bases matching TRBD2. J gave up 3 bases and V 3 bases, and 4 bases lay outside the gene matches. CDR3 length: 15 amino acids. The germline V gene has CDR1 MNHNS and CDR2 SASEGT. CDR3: CASSERGGETDTQYF. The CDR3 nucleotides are TGTGCCAGCAGTGAGCGGGGGGGCGAGACAGATACGCAGTATTTT.

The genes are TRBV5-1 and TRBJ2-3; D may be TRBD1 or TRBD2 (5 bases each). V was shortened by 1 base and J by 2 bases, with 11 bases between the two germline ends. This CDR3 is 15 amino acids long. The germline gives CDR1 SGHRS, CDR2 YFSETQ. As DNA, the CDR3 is TGCGCCAGCAGCTTGATGGGACCGTCCACAGATACGCAGTATTTT. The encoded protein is CASSLMGPSTDTQYF.

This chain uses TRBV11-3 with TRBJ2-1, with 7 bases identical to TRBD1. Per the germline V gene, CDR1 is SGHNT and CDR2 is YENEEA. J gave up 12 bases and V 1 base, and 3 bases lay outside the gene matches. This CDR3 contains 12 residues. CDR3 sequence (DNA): TGTGCCAGCAGCTTAGGACAGGGCAGGCAGTTCTTC. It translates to CASSLGQGRQFF.

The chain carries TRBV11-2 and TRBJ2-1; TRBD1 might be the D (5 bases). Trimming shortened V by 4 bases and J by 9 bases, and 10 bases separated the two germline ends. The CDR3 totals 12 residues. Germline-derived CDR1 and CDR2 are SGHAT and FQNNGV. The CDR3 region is CASSSQGGEQFF. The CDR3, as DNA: TGTGCCAGCAGCTCTCAGGGCGGTGAGCAGTTCTTC.

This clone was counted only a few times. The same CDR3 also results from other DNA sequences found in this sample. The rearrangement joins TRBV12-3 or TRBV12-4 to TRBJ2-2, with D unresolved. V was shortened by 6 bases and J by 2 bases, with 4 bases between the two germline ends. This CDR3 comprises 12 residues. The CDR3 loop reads CASSSNTGELFF. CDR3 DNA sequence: TGTGCCAGCAGCAGTAACACCGGGGAGCTGTTTTTT.

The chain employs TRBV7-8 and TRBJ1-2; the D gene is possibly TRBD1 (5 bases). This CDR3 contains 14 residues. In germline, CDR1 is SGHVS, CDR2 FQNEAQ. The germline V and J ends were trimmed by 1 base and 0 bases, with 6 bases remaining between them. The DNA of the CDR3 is TGTGCCAGCAGCTTAGAGGGGACTAACTATGGCTACACCTTC. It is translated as CASSLEGTNYGYTF.

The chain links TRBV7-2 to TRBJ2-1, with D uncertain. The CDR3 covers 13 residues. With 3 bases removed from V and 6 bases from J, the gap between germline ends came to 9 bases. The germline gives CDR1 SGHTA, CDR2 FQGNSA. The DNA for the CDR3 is TGTGCCAGCAGCTTTCTTGACTTCAATGAGCAGTTCTTC. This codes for CASSFLDFNEQFF.

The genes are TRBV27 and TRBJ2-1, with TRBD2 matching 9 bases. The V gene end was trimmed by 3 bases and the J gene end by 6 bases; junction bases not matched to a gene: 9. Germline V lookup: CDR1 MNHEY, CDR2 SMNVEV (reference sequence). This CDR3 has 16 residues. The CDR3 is CASSFFGGGAFNEQFF. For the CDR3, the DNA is TGTGCCAGCAGTTTCTTTGGCGGGGGGGCCTTCAATGAGCAGTTCTTC.

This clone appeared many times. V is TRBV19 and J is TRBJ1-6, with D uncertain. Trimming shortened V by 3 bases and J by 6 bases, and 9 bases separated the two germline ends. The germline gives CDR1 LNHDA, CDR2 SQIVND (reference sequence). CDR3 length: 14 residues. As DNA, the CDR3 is TGTGCCAGTAGTATTGGCCGGCTTAATTCACCCCTCCACTTT. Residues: CASSIGRLNSPLHF.